This entry describes one T cell receptor (beta chain). Its antigen is still unknown. CD4+ cells were split into CD45RA+ naive and CD45RA-negative memory subsets. This sample stems from a study of shared clonotypes between healthy human individuals. Study overall: The plates for each donor numbered three CD4 naive, three CD4 memory, two CD8 naive and one CD8 memory.

Generated by immunoSEQ multiplex PCR, the TCRdb table keeps only in-frame clones and is missing some. The sample has fewer than 2.5 million clones, roughly 93% seen once. Points from the study as a whole: The expectation was that sequencing depth would affect clonotype sharing among donors. Across subsets, estimated richness was generally greater for naive than for memory populations.

The germline V gene encodes CDR1 SEHNR and CDR2 FQNEAQ (reference sequence). This CDR3 spans 14 amino acids. Losses at the gene ends were 2 bases for V and 2 bases for J; bases not matched to a gene: 3. The TCR comes from a man between 18 and 29 years old in good health. Some clones in this sample may be carry-over from other donors' samples. The chain links TRBV7-9 to TRBJ2-7; 7 bases match TRBD1. Source material: naive CD4+ T cells from PBMCs. Subset denoted: CD45RA+ positively selected. CDR3 coding DNA: TGTGCCAGCAGCTTAACGGGACAGCCCTACGAGCAGTACTTC. Translating gives CASSLTGQPYEQYF.